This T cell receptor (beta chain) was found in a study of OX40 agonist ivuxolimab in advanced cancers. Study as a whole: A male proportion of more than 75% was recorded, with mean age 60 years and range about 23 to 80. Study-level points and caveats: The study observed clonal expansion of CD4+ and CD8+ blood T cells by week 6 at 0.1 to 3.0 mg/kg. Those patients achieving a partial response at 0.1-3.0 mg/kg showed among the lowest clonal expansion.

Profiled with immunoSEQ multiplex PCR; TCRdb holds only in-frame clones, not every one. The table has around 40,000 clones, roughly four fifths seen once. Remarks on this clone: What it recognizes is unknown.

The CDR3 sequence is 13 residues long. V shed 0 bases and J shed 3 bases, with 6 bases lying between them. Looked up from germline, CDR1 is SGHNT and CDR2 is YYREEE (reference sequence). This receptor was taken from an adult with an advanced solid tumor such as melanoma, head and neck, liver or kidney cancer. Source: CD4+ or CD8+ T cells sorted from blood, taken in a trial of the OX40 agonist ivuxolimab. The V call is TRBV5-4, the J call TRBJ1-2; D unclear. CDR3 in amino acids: CASSLARDYGYTF. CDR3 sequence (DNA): TGTGCCAGCAGCTTGGCCCGCGACTATGGCTACACCTTC.